This T cell receptor (beta chain) derives from a study of OX40 agonist ivuxolimab in advanced cancers. Study as a whole: Patients' therapy was ivuxolimab, an antibody that acts as an agonist of OX40 (CD134). Points from the study as a whole: CD4+ and CD8+ T cells in blood underwent clonal expansion by week 6 at 0.1 to 3.0 mg/kg. There were, on average, more expanded clones in CD8+ T cells than in CD4+. Nonresponders, in some cases, also had low normalized T-cell clonal expansion.

Worth noting for this clone: Antigen: not known.

With V trimmed by 3 bases and J by 1 base, 16 bases remained unmatched. The CDR3 length is 19 residues. CDR1 and CDR2 from the germline V gene are SQVTM and ANQGSEA. Using immunoSEQ multiplex PCR, the repertoire was profiled, and TCRdb retains in-frame clones only, with some absent. The sample contains fewer than 100,000 clones, more than 80% of which appear only once. The source is an adult with an advanced solid tumor such as melanoma, head and neck, liver or kidney cancer. This specimen was CD4+ or CD8+ T cells sorted from blood, taken in a trial of the OX40 agonist ivuxolimab. The rearrangement joins TRBV29-1 to TRBJ2-1; 9 nucleotides align to TRBD2. The DNA of the CDR3 is TGCAGCGTTGAGGGGGACTACTTAGCGGGGGCTCGTTCCTACAATGAGCAGTTCTTC. Translation: CSVEGDYLAGARSYNEQFF.